The 15 T cell receptor beta chains below were found in one sample sequenced in a study of CD8 T cells in ankylosing spondylitis (dated 2017 in TCRdb). Overall study outcomes, separate from this receptor: Blood from ankylosing spondylitis patients appeared to be characterized by a TCR beta motif composed of under ten highly homologous amino acid variants.

Their specific antigens are unknown. The protocol used for the library was 5' RACE. The sequencer listed for this sample is Illumina HiSeq 2500. Using fastp trimming at Q25 and MiXCR clonotype assembly, TCRdb reanalyzed the public sequencing data and kept in-frame beta chains. Rows with a matching CDR3 protein are joined into one entry that keeps the most common DNA and genes. The sample profile shows 100,000 or so distinct CDR3 sequences; about 9% of them were found once. Approximately 30% of the sample belongs to the ten largest clones. Sequenced sample: blood, either unsorted or a sorted T cell fraction (not recorded which). The receptor set was obtained from a male donor with ankylosing spondylitis.

The sample holds many counts of this clonotype. In DNA form, the CDR3 reads TGCGCCAGCAGCTTGGCGGTAACCTACGAGCAGTACTTC. Amino acid sequence: CASSLAVTYEQYF. V usage is TRBV5-1 and J usage is TRBJ2-7; D is undetermined. CDR1 is SGHRS, CDR2 YFSETQ, per germline. Trimming removed 0 bases at V and 2 bases at J, with 6 bases between. The CDR3 is made up of 13 amino acids.

This clonotype has just a few counts. The V gene is TRBV3-1, the J gene TRBJ2-7; tentative D call: TRBD1 (6 bases). Germline V gene data show CDR1 as LGHDT and CDR2 as YNNKEL (reference sequence). Trimming took off 4 bases at V and 1 base at J, with 11 bases between the two ends. The CDR3 is made up of 14 amino acids. The CDR3 sequence is CASSPSTGSYEQYF. The CDR3 bases are TGTGCCAGCAGCCCCTCGACAGGATCCTACGAGCAGTACTTC.

The table lists this clonotype with many counts. The chain combines TRBV3-1 with TRBJ2-7, with a possible D match to TRBD2 (5 bases). CDR3 size: 14 residues. Trimming took off 4 bases at V and 2 bases at J, with 12 bases between the two ends. The V gene's germline CDR1 is LGHDT and CDR2 YNNKEL (reference sequence). The CDR3 DNA reads as TGTGCCAGCAGCCTTCTCCGGGATCCCTACGAGCAGTACTTC. Translating gives CASSLLRDPYEQYF.

This clonotype was counted ten times or more. The chain links TRBV7-9 to TRBJ2-1; D is unclear. This CDR3 region has 15 residues. Per the germline V gene, CDR1 is SEHNR and CDR2 is FQNEAQ (reference sequence). The germline V and J ends were trimmed by 1 base and 0 bases, with 7 bases remaining between them. CDR3 region: CASSLVGSSYNEQFF. CDR3 sequence (DNA): TGTGCCAGCAGCTTAGTTGGTAGCTCCTACAATGAGCAGTTCTTC.

The J gene is TRBJ2-3, the V gene TRBV6-5; D is unresolved. V was clipped by 0 bases and J by 3 bases, with 10 bases between them. From germline, CDR1 is MNHEY and CDR2 SVGAGI. CDR3 length: 15 amino acids. CDR3 protein: CASSYSGSITDTQYF. CDR3 in DNA: TGTGCCAGCAGTTACTCCGGCAGTATAACAGATACGCAGTATTTT.

J is TRBJ2-2 and V is TRBV3-1; no firm D call. CDR1 and CDR2 (germline): LGHDT, YNNKEL (reference sequence). V was shortened by 0 bases and J by 4 bases, with 9 bases between the two germline ends. The CDR3 sequence is 15 residues long. The CDR3 coding sequence is TGTGCCAGCAGCCAAGATAGACCGATCACCGGGGAGCTGTTTTTT. Its protein product is CASSQDRPITGELFF.

The sample holds many counts of this clonotype. The gene calls are TRBV7-9 and TRBJ1-1; perhaps TRBD1 as D (5 bases). V shed 5 bases and J shed 5 bases, with 12 bases lying between them. Germline-derived CDR1 and CDR2 are SEHNR and FQNEAQ (reference sequence). The CDR3 totals 13 residues. Here the CDR3 DNA reads TGTGCCAGCAGCCGGGGCCGGGGGACTGAAGCTTTCTTT. Translating it yields CASSRGRGTEAFF.

The chain recombines TRBV5-1 with TRBJ2-7; maybe TRBD1 (6 bases). V lost 4 bases, J lost 1 base, and 6 bases lay in between. Germline values: CDR1 SGHRS, CDR2 YFSETQ. This CDR3 has 12 amino acids. The CDR3 bases are TGCGCCAGCAGCGGACAGTCCTACGAGCAGTACTTC. Translating it yields CASSGQSYEQYF.

In its sample, this clonotype was seen many times. The gene calls are TRBV12-3 or TRBV12-4 and TRBJ1-6, with a tentative D call TRBD1 (6 bases). The V end was cut by 10 bases, the J end by 7 bases, with 11 bases between. The length of the CDR3 is 12 residues. The CDR3 protein is CATGAGNSPLHF. The CDR3, as DNA: TGTGCCACAGGGGCAGGCAATTCACCCCTCCACTTT.

This clonotype came up many times. The V gene is TRBV3-1, the J gene TRBJ2-7; D is undetermined. The length of the CDR3 is 12 residues. Trimming removed 3 bases at V and 3 bases at J, with 6 bases between. CDR1 and CDR2 from the germline V gene are LGHDT and YNNKEL (reference sequence). Here the CDR3 DNA reads TGTGCCAGCAGCCATAAGGGCTACGAGCAGTACTTC. Its translation is CASSHKGYEQYF.

This clonotype was detected ten times or more. The chain is built from TRBV9 and TRBJ2-1; possibly TRBD2 for D (5 bases). From germline, CDR1 is SGDLS and CDR2 YYNGEE. V gave up 3 bases and J gave up 0 bases, with 10 bases separating them. CDR3 length equals 15 residues. CDR3 bases: TGTGCCAGCAGCGGAGATGGGAGCTCCTACAATGAGCAGTTCTTC. It yields the protein CASSGDGSSYNEQFF.

This clonotype was seen only a few times. The rearrangement links TRBV4-1 to TRBJ2-2, with 9 bases fitting TRBD2. The CDR3 totals 15 residues. The J segment lost 6 bases and the V segment lost 4 bases, leaving 6 bases of the junction unmatched. CDR1 MGHRA and CDR2 YSYEKL come from the germline V gene. The CDR3 DNA follows: TGCGCCAGCAGCCGCGGGAGGGTAGGCGCCGGGGAGCTGTTTTTT. It specifies CASSRGRVGAGELFF.

This clonotype was counted at least ten times. The rearrangement links TRBV5-1 to TRBJ1-1, with D perhaps matching TRBD1 (5 bases). Germline CDR1 reads SGHRS; CDR2 reads YFSETQ. This CDR3 comprises 17 residues. Trimming stripped 0 bases from V and 7 bases from J, with 22 bases between. CDR3 in DNA: TGCGCCAGCAGCTTGGCCGGGCCCAGGGAATACCGTTATGAAGCTTTCTTT. As protein: CASSLAGPREYRYEAFF.

There are many counts of this clonotype. CDR3 sequence reads: CASSERPADTQYF. The CDR3 DNA is TGCGCCAGCAGTGAGAGGCCTGCAGATACGCAGTATTTT. The chain uses TRBV10-1 and TRBJ2-3; D remains ambiguous. Germline-derived CDR1 and CDR2 are WNHNN and SYGVQD (reference sequence). The CDR3 extends over 13 amino acids. V was shortened by 2 bases and J by 4 bases, with 7 bases between the two germline ends.

The V gene is TRBV12-3 or TRBV12-4, the J gene TRBJ2-1, with D unresolved. Trimming pared 5 bases from V and 8 bases from J, leaving 10 bases between. The CDR3 consists of 12 residues. The DNA for the CDR3 is TGTGCCAGCAGTGCCGATCTGGATGAGCAGTTCTTC. It is translated as CASSADLDEQFF.